This T cell receptor (beta chain) was retrieved from a study of cytomegalovirus exposure and HLA in healthy donors. The CDR3 loop spans 16 amino acids. Trimming removed 5 bases from V and 0 bases from J; junction bases left unmatched: 4. Per the germline V gene, CDR1 is SNHLY and CDR2 is FYNNEI. Researchers ran the PCR with 60 Vbeta and 13 Jbeta primers. The data were produced by immunoSEQ multiplex PCR, yet TCRdb's version contains in-frame clones alone and is incomplete. The sample includes some 200,000 clones. Sample: PBMCs. This TCR derives from a young man in good health and CMV-seronegative. The chain links TRBV2 to TRBJ1-4, with 9 positions matching TRBD1. The CDR3 loop reads CASSWGQGATNEKLFF. In DNA, the CDR3 is TGTGCCAGCAGTTGGGGACAGGGAGCAACTAATGAAAAACTGTTTTTT.